Each of the 7 T cell receptor beta chains below was sequenced from the same sample in a study of blood T cell repertoires in COVID-19. The assay was immunoSEQ multiplex PCR, and TCRdb's table has in-frame clones only and misses some. The sample holds around 92,000 clones, about 83% seen once. The sample comprised peripheral blood. All receptors derive from a human donor in a cohort sampled during active COVID-19.

J is TRBJ1-2 and V is TRBV15; 8 bases line up with TRBD1. The germline gives CDR1 LNHNV, CDR2 YYDKDF (reference sequence). The CDR3 consists of 15 residues. J was trimmed by 4 bases and V by 1 base; bases with no gene match: 5. DNA for the CDR3: TGTGCCACCAGCAGAGCCGCAGGGGGCAGCTATGGCTACACCTTC. Amino acids: CATSRAAGGSYGYTF.

The chain uses TRBV13 and TRBJ1-2; no clear D gene. Germline CDR1 and CDR2: PRHDT and FYEKMQ (reference sequence). Deletions cut 4 bases from V and 1 base from J, with 7 bases between. This CDR3 region has 13 residues. The CDR3 nucleotides are TGTGCCAGCAGCTCGCGAGGTAACTATGGCTACACCTTC. It translates to CASSSRGNYGYTF.

This chain links TRBV20-1 with TRBJ2-2; possible D gene TRBD2, 5 bases. V dropped 3 bases and J dropped 2 bases, with 10 bases sitting between them. The CDR3 consists of 14 residues. The germline CDR1 and CDR2 sequences are DFQATT and SNEGSKA (reference sequence). In DNA form, the CDR3 reads TGCAGTGCTAGTACTAGGATAAACACCGGGGAGCTGTTTTTT. This sequence encodes CSASTRINTGELFF.

The V call is TRBV5-1, the J call TRBJ1-4, with D tentatively TRBD1 (5 bases). The ends were cut back, 4 bases at V and 5 bases at J, with 9 bases in the middle. This CDR3 has 13 residues. Germline assignment: CDR1 SGHRS and CDR2 YFSETQ. The CDR3 protein is CASSLAGNEKLFF. In DNA form, the CDR3 reads TGCGCCAGCAGCCTGGCAGGGAATGAAAAACTGTTTTTT. Variable domain in full (rest from reference TRBV5-1 and TRBJ1-4): KAGVTQTPRYLIKTRGQQVTLSCSPISGHRSVSWYQQTPGQGLQFLFEYFSETQRNKGNFPGRFSGRQFSNSRSEMNVSTLELGDSALYLCASSLAGNEKLFFGSGTQLSVL.

V usage is TRBV15 and J usage is TRBJ2-5, with TRBD2 identical over 8 bases. J was trimmed by 5 bases and V by 2 bases; bases with no gene match: 16. Germline-derived CDR1 and CDR2 are LNHNV and YYDKDF (reference sequence). CDR3 length equals 18 residues. The CDR3 region has the DNA TGTGCCACCAGCAGATTAGCGATTTCCGGGGGGGCCGCTGAGACCCAGTACTTC. It is translated as CATSRLAISGGAAETQYF.

This clone was found once. The rearrangement joins TRBV9 to TRBJ2-1; 8 bases line up with TRBD1. The V and J ends lost 2 bases and 5 bases, in that order; junction bases with no gene match: 3. The length of the CDR3 is 14 residues. Germline assignment: CDR1 SGDLS and CDR2 YYNGEE. In nucleotides, the CDR3 is TGTGCCAGCAGCGTTCAGGGGGCACACAATGAGCAGTTCTTC. Translating it yields CASSVQGAHNEQFF.

CDR3 nucleotide sequence: TGTGCCAGCAGCGTAGGGCCTAGCGGGGTTGGGGAGCAGTACTTC. Its protein product is CASSVGPSGVGEQYF. The chain carries TRBV9 and TRBJ2-7; 9 nucleotides line up with TRBD2. This CDR3 contains 15 residues. CDR1 is SGDLS and CDR2 is YYNGEE in the germline V gene. With 0 bases clipped from V and 7 bases from J, the junction kept 8 bases outside the gene matches.